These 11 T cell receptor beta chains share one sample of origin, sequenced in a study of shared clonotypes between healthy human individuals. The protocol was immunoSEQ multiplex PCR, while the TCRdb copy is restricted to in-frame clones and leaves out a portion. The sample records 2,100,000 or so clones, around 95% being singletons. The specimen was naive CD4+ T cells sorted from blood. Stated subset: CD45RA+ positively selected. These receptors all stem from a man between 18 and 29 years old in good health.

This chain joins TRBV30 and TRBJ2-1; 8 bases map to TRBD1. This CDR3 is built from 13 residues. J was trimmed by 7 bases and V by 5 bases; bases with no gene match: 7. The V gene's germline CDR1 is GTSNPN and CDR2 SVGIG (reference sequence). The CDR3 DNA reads TGTGCCTGGGGGACAGGCCTTAATAATGAGCAGTTCTTC. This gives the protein CAWGTGLNNEQFF.

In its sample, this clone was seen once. CDR3 DNA sequence: TGTGCCAGCAGCCCCATGTTTGTTGGTACCTACGAGCAGTACTTC. Its protein is CASSPMFVGTYEQYF. This chain links TRBV7-6 with TRBJ2-7, with D hard to call. CDR1 and CDR2 from the germline V gene are SGHVS and FNYEAQ. This CDR3 is 15 amino acids long. V was shortened by 5 bases and J by 2 bases, with 16 bases between the two germline ends.

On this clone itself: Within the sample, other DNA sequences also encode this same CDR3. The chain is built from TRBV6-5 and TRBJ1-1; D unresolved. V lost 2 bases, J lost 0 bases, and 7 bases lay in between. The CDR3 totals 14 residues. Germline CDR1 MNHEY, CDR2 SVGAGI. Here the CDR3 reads CASSYGTVNTEAFF. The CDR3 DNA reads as TGTGCCAGCAGTTACGGTACGGTGAACACTGAAGCTTTCTTT.

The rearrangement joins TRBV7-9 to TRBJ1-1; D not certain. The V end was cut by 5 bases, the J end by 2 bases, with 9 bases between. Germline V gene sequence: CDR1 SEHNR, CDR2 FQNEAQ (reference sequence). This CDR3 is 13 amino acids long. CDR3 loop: CASSPVINTEAFF. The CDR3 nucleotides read TGTGCCAGCAGCCCCGTTATAAACACTGAAGCTTTCTTT.

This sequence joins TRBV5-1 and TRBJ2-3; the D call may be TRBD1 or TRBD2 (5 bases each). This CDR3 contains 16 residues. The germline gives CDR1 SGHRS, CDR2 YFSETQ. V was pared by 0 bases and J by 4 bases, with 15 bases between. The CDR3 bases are TGCGCCAGCAGCTTGGTGGCAGGGACGCCCCCAGATACGCAGTATTTT. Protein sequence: CASSLVAGTPPDTQYF.

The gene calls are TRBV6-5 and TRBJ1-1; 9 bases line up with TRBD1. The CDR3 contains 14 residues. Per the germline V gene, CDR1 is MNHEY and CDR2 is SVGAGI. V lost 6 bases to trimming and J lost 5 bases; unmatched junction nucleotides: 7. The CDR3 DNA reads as TGTGCCAGCAGGACACAGGGGGCGATGACTGAAGCTTTCTTT. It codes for CASRTQGAMTEAFF.

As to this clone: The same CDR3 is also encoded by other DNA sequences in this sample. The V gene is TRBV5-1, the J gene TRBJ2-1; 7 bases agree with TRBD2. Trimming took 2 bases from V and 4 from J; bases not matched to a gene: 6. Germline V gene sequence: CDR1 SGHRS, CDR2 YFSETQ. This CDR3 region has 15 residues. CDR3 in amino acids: CASSLPSGNYNEQFF. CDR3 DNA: TGCGCCAGCAGCTTACCTAGCGGTAATTACAATGAGCAGTTCTTC.

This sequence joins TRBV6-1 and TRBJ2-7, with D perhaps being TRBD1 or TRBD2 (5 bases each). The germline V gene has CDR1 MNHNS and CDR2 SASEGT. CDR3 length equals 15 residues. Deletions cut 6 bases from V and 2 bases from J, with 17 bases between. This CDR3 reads CASSRQRTNTYEQYF. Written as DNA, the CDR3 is TGTGCCAGCAGCCGACAGCGGACAAACACCTACGAGCAGTACTTC.

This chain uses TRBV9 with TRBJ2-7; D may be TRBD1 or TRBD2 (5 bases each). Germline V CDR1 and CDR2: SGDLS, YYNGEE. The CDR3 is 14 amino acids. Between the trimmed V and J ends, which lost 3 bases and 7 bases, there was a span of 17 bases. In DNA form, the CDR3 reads TGTGCCAGCAGCGGGGGACCTCAACCGAGGGAGCAGTACTTC. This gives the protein CASSGGPQPREQYF.

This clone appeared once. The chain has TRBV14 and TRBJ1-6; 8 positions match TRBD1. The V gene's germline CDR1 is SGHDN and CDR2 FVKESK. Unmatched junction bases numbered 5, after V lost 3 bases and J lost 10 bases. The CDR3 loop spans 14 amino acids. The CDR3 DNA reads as TGTGCCAGCAGCCAGACAGGGGTTATGTCACCCCTCCACTTT. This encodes CASSQTGVMSPLHF.

The DNA of the CDR3 is TGTGCCAGCAGCTTAACGGGGACTGCGACATACAATGAGCAGTTCTTC. It codes for CASSLTGTATYNEQFF. J is TRBJ2-1 and V is TRBV7-2, with D tentatively TRBD2 (6 bases). The V and J ends lost 2 bases and 4 bases respectively, with 15 bases between them. Germline-derived CDR1 and CDR2 are SGHTA and FQGNSA. This CDR3 spans 16 amino acids. The whole variable domain, filled in from reference TRBV7-2 and TRBJ2-1, reads GAGVSQSPSNKVTEKGKDVELRCDPISGHTALYWYRQSLGQGLEFLIYFQGNSAPDKSGLPSDRFSAERTGGSVSTLTIQRTQQEDSAVYLCASSLTGTATYNEQFFGPGTRLTVL.